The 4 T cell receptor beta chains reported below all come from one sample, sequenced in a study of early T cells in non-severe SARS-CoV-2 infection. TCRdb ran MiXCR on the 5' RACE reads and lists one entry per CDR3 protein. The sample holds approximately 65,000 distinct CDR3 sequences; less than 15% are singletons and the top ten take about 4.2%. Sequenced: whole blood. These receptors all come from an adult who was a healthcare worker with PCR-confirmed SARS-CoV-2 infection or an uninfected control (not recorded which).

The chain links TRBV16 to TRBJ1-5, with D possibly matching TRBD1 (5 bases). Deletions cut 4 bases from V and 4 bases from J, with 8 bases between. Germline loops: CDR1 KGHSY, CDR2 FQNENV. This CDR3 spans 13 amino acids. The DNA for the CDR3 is TGTGCCAGCAGCCGCCAGGGAAATCAGCCCCAGCATTTT. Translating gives CASSRQGNQPQHF.

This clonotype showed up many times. For the CDR3, the DNA is TGCAGTGCATCCCTGGACCTAAACTATGGCTACACCTTC. The encoded protein is CSASLDLNYGYTF. The chain links TRBV20-1 to TRBJ1-2; the D is unclear. There are 13 residues in the CDR3. Germline V gene lookup returns CDR1 DFQATT and CDR2 SNEGSKA (reference sequence). V was trimmed by 6 bases and J by 2 bases, leaving 13 bases between them.

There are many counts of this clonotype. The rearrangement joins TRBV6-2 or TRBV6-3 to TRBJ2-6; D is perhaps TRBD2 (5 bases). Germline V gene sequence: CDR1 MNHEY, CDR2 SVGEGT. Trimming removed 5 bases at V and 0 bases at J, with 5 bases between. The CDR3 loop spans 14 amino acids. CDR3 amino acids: CASSGLSGANVLTF. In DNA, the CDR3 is TGTGCCAGCAGTGGACTCTCTGGGGCCAACGTCCTGACTTTC.

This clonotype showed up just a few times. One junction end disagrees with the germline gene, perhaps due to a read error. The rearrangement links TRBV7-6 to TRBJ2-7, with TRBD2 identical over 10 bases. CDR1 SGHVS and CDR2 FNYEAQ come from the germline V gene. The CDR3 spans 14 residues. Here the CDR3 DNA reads TGTGCCAGCAGCCTAGCGGGGGAGACCTACGAGCAGTACTTC. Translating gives CASSLAGETYEQYF.